A single sample gave rise to the 12 T cell receptor beta chains below, sequenced in a study of blood T cells in healthy people across ages. For the second PCR, which ran for about 6 to 11 cycles, a sample-barcoded 5' primer and a J-beta primer mix were used. Each CDR3 protein is one row after TCRdb ran MiXCR on the 5' RACE reads. The repertoire holds hundreds of thousands of distinct CDR3 sequences, with less than 35% as singletons. The source material was blood. These receptors were taken from a woman older than 75 in good health.

The rearrangement links TRBV25-1 to TRBJ1-6, with D maybe TRBD1 (5 bases). Germline V lookup: CDR1 MGHDK, CDR2 SYGVNS. With 4 bases removed from V and 9 bases from J, the gap between germline ends came to 16 bases. There are 15 residues in the CDR3. CDR3 sequence reads: CASSVTGTRGSPLHF. The DNA of the CDR3 is TGTGCCAGCAGTGTCACCGGGACGCGGGGTTCACCCCTCCACTTT. The whole variable domain, filled in from reference TRBV25-1 and TRBJ1-6, reads EADIYQTPRYLVIGTGKKITLECSQTMGHDKMYWYQQDPGMELHLIHYSYGVNSTEKGDLSSESTVSRIRTEHFPLTLESARPSHTSQYLCASSVTGTRGSPLHFGNGTRLTVT.

Ten or more counts support this clonotype. CDR3 protein: CASTGQEKLFF. The DNA for the CDR3 is TGTGCCAGCACCGGACAGGAAAAACTGTTTTTT. This rearrangement joins TRBV6-6 to TRBJ1-4, with D tentatively TRBD1 (6 bases). The V gene's germline CDR1 is MNHNY and CDR2 SVGAGI (reference sequence). The CDR3 totals 11 residues. V was trimmed by 7 bases and J by 8 bases, leaving 8 bases between them.

This clonotype came up a few times. A much larger clone differs by one base, so this may be a read error. This rearrangement joins TRBV27 to TRBJ1-2; D is ambiguous. Germline V gene lookup returns CDR1 MNHEY and CDR2 SMNVEV (reference sequence). Trimming took off 3 bases at V and 8 bases at J, with 13 bases between the two ends. The length of the CDR3 is 13 residues. As DNA, the CDR3 is TGTGCCAGCAGTTTGGACTACTGTGGAGGCTACACCTTC. Its translation is CASSLDYCGGYTF.

This clonotype was recorded many times. The chain couples TRBV29-1 to TRBJ2-1; D is ambiguous. V was trimmed by 7 bases and J by 3 bases, leaving 13 bases between them. CDR1 and CDR2 (germline): SQVTM, ANQGSEA. The CDR3 extends over 13 amino acids. DNA for the CDR3: TGCAGCGGGCGAAGGGTAGGCTACAATGAGCAGTTCTTC. Translation gives CSGRRVGYNEQFF.

A remark on this clonotype: This clone may be a read error of a much larger clone one base away. V and J are TRBV29-1 and TRBJ1-2; 9 bases map to TRBD1. This CDR3 region has 12 residues. The germline CDR1 and CDR2 sequences are SQVTM and ANQGSEA. CDR3 DNA: TGCGGCGTGGGGACAGGGAACTATGGCTACACCTTC. Its protein product is CGVGTGNYGYTF.

In its sample, this clonotype was seen many times. The chain couples TRBV20-1 to TRBJ2-1; 8 bases agree with TRBD2. Germline V lookup: CDR1 DFQATT, CDR2 SNEGSKA (reference sequence). This CDR3 comprises 12 residues. In DNA, the CDR3 is TGCAGCGGCGGGGGGACCTACAATGAGCAGTTCTTC. This codes for CSGGGTYNEQFF.

This clonotype was seen only a few times. The chain uses TRBV4-2 and TRBJ2-7; D gene ambiguous. The germline V gene has CDR1 LGHNA and CDR2 YNFKEQ. The length of the CDR3 is 12 residues. The V end lost 5 bases, the J end lost 7 bases, and 12 bases lay between the germline ends. In DNA, the CDR3 is TGTGCCAGCAGCTTAGAATCGGGTGAGCAGTACTTC. It is translated as CASSLESGEQYF.

This chain uses TRBV7-2 with TRBJ2-5; D is ambiguous. CDR3 length: 13 residues. V dropped 2 bases and J dropped 5 bases, with 9 bases sitting between them. Germline V CDR1 and CDR2: SGHTA, FQGNSA. CDR3 loop: CASSLRAAETQYF. The CDR3 region has the DNA TGTGCCAGCAGCTTAAGGGCGGCGGAGACCCAGTACTTC.

This clonotype was seen once. The V gene is TRBV20-1, the J gene TRBJ1-3, with D unresolved. V was shortened by 5 bases and J by 0 bases, with 8 bases between the two germline ends. CDR3 length: 13 amino acids. Looked up from germline, CDR1 is DFQATT and CDR2 is SNEGSKA (reference sequence). In DNA form, the CDR3 reads TGCAGTGCTCCAAGGGACTCTGGAAACACCATATATTTT. Amino acid sequence: CSAPRDSGNTIYF.

The sample holds many counts of this clonotype. V is TRBV6-1 and J is TRBJ2-3; 7 bases line up with TRBD1. There are 15 residues in the CDR3. Germline lookup yields CDR1 MNHNS and CDR2 SASEGT. Trimming at V came to 5 bases and at J to 1 base, leaving 6 bases not matched to a gene. In nucleotides, the CDR3 is TGTGCCAGCAGTACCATAACAGGGGGCACAGATACGCAGTATTTT. Its translation: CASSTITGGTDTQYF.

This clonotype was picked up a small number of times. This chain uses TRBV28 with TRBJ1-5; TRBD1 is a possible D gene (6 bases). V lost 8 bases and J 0 bases, leaving 11 bases between the germline ends. The CDR3 covers 14 residues. Germline V gives CDR1 MDHEN, CDR2 SYDVKM. CDR3: CASQGGVSNQPQHF. Here the CDR3 DNA reads TGTGCCAGCCAAGGGGGGGTTAGCAATCAGCCCCAGCATTTT.

The rearrangement joins TRBV20-1 to TRBJ1-2, with a weak D call TRBD1 (6 bases). The V gene lost 2 bases and the J gene lost 6 bases, with 13 bases spanning the gap. CDR3 length: 13 amino acids. The germline CDR1 and CDR2 sequences are DFQATT and SNEGSKA (reference sequence). The CDR3 DNA sequence: TGCAGTGCTAGACCAGGGGCAGGGAATGGCTACACCTTC. It encodes CSARPGAGNGYTF.